Presented here are 13 T cell receptor beta chains from one specimen sequenced in a study of shared clonotypes between healthy human individuals. Sequencing was performed with immunoSEQ multiplex PCR; in TCRdb, only in-frame clones are kept and a portion is missing. The top ten clones hold 10% to 13% of a sample with about 330,000 clones, 74% of them seen once. Input material: memory CD4+ T cells sorted from blood. The subset was: CD45RA-negative fraction. The receptors here all came from a young man in good health.

As DNA, the CDR3 is TGTGCCAGCAGTGACTGGGGTCCCGGGGAGCTGTTTTTT. It yields the protein CASSDWGPGELFF. The genes are TRBV2 and TRBJ2-2; the D is unclear. Germline V lookup: CDR1 SNHLY, CDR2 FYNNEI. The length of the CDR3 is 13 residues. Trimming stripped 3 bases from V and 6 bases from J, with 8 bases between.

This clone has a handful of counts. The chain joins TRBV7-8 to TRBJ2-1; D not certain. Germline V CDR1 and CDR2: SGHVS, FQNEAQ. The CDR3 is made up of 13 amino acids. V was clipped by 1 base and J by 9 bases, with 10 bases between them. CDR3 DNA: TGTGCCAGCAGCTTAGTGGTAGCCGGTGAGCAGTTCTTC. Its protein is CASSLVVAGEQFF.

The rearrangement links TRBV18 to TRBJ1-5; maybe TRBD1 (5 bases). Trimming stripped 4 bases from V and 1 base from J, with 11 bases between. Germline CDR1 is KGHSH and CDR2 is LQKENI. This CDR3 is built from 15 residues. The CDR3 DNA sequence: TGTGCCAGCTCACGTCAGGGTATCAGCAATCAGCCCCAGCATTTT. This codes for CASSRQGISNQPQHF.

The V call is TRBV7-2, the J call TRBJ2-1; a weak D match, TRBD1 (6 bases). Germline V lookup: CDR1 SGHTA, CDR2 FQGNSA. Trimming left V 0 bases short and J 8 bases short, with 8 bases between. This CDR3 spans 13 amino acids. DNA for the CDR3: TGTGCCAGCAGCTTAGCCAGGGGATATGAGCAGTTCTTC. Its protein is CASSLARGYEQFF.

The rearrangement links TRBV7-2 to TRBJ1-4, with D maybe TRBD1 (6 bases). This CDR3 has 14 amino acids. Germline V gene lookup returns CDR1 SGHTA and CDR2 FQGNSA. V was clipped by 0 bases and J by 6 bases, with 8 bases between them. The CDR3 reads CASSLAGTYEKLFF. The CDR3 nucleotides read TGTGCCAGCAGCTTAGCCGGGACATATGAAAAACTGTTTTTT.

J is TRBJ1-1 and V is TRBV7-9; D is unresolved. CDR1 and CDR2 from the germline V gene are SEHNR and FQNEAQ (reference sequence). Trimming removed 2 bases from V and 1 base from J, with 5 bases in between. The CDR3 runs to 13 residues. Written as DNA, the CDR3 is TGTGCCAGCAGCTTACAGCCGAACACTGAAGCTTTCTTT. As protein: CASSLQPNTEAFF.

The rearrangement joins TRBV29-1 to TRBJ2-5; D possibly corresponds to TRBD1 (5 bases). Deletions cut 5 bases from V and 1 base from J, with 14 bases between. Germline V gives CDR1 SQVTM, CDR2 ANQGSEA. CDR3 length: 14 residues. Here the CDR3 reads CSVNNPGSQETQYF. The CDR3 nucleotides are TGCAGCGTTAACAATCCAGGGTCCCAAGAGACCCAGTACTTC.

V gene TRBV5-4 combines with J gene TRBJ2-7; D is undetermined. The V gene's germline CDR1 is SGHNT and CDR2 YYREEE (reference sequence). The CDR3 consists of 14 residues. The V end was cut by 0 bases, the J end by 0 bases, with 7 bases between. CDR3: CASSLELASYEQYF. As DNA, the CDR3 is TGTGCCAGCAGCTTGGAACTCGCCTCCTACGAGCAGTACTTC.

The chain recombines TRBV15 with TRBJ2-3, with TRBD2 matching over 14 bases. This CDR3 is 19 amino acids long. The ends lost 4 bases at V and 0 bases at J; junction bases unmatched: 9. Germline V gene sequence: CDR1 LNHNV, CDR2 YYDKDF (reference sequence). The CDR3 nucleotides read TGTGCCACCAGCACCCGACTAGCGGGAGGGCATGTAAGCACAGATACGCAGTATTTT. This codes for CATSTRLAGGHVSTDTQYF.

J is TRBJ2-2 and V is TRBV9; no clear D. Trimming pared 5 bases from V and 6 bases from J, leaving 5 bases between. Germline V gene data show CDR1 as SGDLS and CDR2 as YYNGEE. The CDR3 runs to 11 residues. The CDR3 DNA follows: TGTGCCAGCAGTAGGTCCGGGGAGCTGTTTTTT. It translates to CASSRSGELFF. The variable domain in full, with the rest retrieved from reference TRBV9 and TRBJ2-2, is DSGVTQTPKHLITATGQRVTLRCSPRSGDLSVYWYQQSLDQGLQFLIQYYNGEERAKGNILERFSAQQFPDLHSELNLSSLELGDSALYFCASSRSGELFFGEGSRLTVL.

The chain employs TRBV5-5 and TRBJ1-1; D is ambiguous. The ends were cut back, 1 base at V and 7 bases at J, with 11 bases in the middle. The CDR3 runs 13 residues. The germline V gene has CDR1 SGHKS and CDR2 YYEKEE (reference sequence). Here the CDR3 reads CASSLIHENEAFF. In DNA form, the CDR3 reads TGTGCCAGCAGCTTGATCCATGAGAATGAAGCTTTCTTT.

The chain carries TRBV14 and TRBJ2-1; D perhaps matches TRBD2 (5 bases). This CDR3 is 15 amino acids long. In germline, CDR1 is SGHDN, CDR2 FVKESK. Trimming shortened V by 1 base and J by 9 bases, and 16 bases separated the two germline ends. Here the CDR3 reads CASSQARVGASEQFF. In DNA form, the CDR3 reads TGTGCCAGCAGCCAAGCCCGGGTGGGAGCAAGTGAGCAGTTCTTC.

This rearrangement joins TRBV10-3 to TRBJ2-5; D uncertain. This CDR3 has 15 amino acids. Germline V gene sequence: CDR1 ENHRY, CDR2 SYGVKD. The V and J ends lost 2 bases and 0 bases respectively, with 10 bases between them. CDR3 sequence: CAISEAETYQETQYF. The CDR3 DNA reads as TGTGCCATCAGTGAGGCGGAAACGTACCAAGAGACCCAGTACTTC.